The 14 T cell receptor beta chains below come from one sample, sequenced in a study of blood T cells in healthy people across ages. A second PCR of about 7 to 12 cycles used a sample-barcoded 5' primer and a J-beta primer mix. TCRdb analysed the 5' RACE reads with MiXCR anew, one entry per CDR3 protein. This sample has roughly 800,000 distinct CDR3 sequences; around 25% occur once, and the top ten carry 3% to 4.5%. The sample also formed part of further work on T cells of mothers and their children.

Sequenced input: blood. These receptor sequences come from a boy aged 10-17 years in good health.

Only a few counts were recorded for this clonotype. The chain has TRBV14 and TRBJ2-5; perhaps TRBD2 as D (6 bases). The V end lost 4 bases, the J end lost 5 bases, and 11 bases lay between the germline ends. The CDR3 length is 13 residues. CDR1 and CDR2 from the germline V gene are SGHDN and FVKESK. CDR3 sequence: CASSRGLSETQYF. DNA for the CDR3: TGTGCCAGCAGCCGAGGACTATCCGAGACCCAGTACTTC.

This clonotype was picked up many times. The CDR3 bases are TGTGCCAGCAGTTTGCTAAGCGGGGGGGCCTACGAGCAGTACTTC. Protein: CASSLLSGGAYEQYF. The chain joins TRBV12-3 or TRBV12-4 to TRBJ2-7, with 10 bases matching TRBD2. V gave up 3 bases and J gave up 2 bases; unmatched junction bases: 4. CDR3 length equals 15 residues.

The J gene is TRBJ2-7, the V gene TRBV18; D possibly uses TRBD1 or TRBD2 (5 bases each). V gave up 2 bases and J gave up 6 bases, with 14 bases separating them. The CDR3 totals 14 residues. Germline CDR1 is KGHSH and CDR2 is LQKENI. The CDR3 is CASSPEGTWGEQYF. CDR3 DNA: TGTGCCAGCTCACCAGAGGGGACGTGGGGCGAGCAGTACTTC.

V is TRBV27 and J is TRBJ2-1; D gene unclear. The CDR3 length is 11 residues. Per the germline V gene, CDR1 is MNHEY and CDR2 is SMNVEV (reference sequence). V was clipped by 6 bases and J by 4 bases, with 4 bases between them. The CDR3 DNA reads TGTGCCAGCAGCAAATACAATGAGCAGTTCTTC. It translates to CASSKYNEQFF.

This chain uses TRBV7-2 with TRBJ2-5, with D uncertain. CDR1 SGHTA and CDR2 FQGNSA come from the germline V gene. V was shortened by 5 bases and J by 2 bases, with 15 bases between the two germline ends. The CDR3 extends over 15 amino acids. As DNA, the CDR3 is TGTGCCAGCAGCCCTGCGTGGAGTGGGCAAGAGACCCAGTACTTC. Translated: CASSPAWSGQETQYF.

This clonotype showed up many times. The rearrangement uses TRBV27 and TRBJ2-7; D is uncertain. With 6 bases removed from V and 0 bases from J, the gap between germline ends came to 9 bases. The CDR3 is 13 residues long. Germline CDR1 MNHEY, CDR2 SMNVEV (reference sequence). The CDR3 region is CASSVGSSYEQYF. The DNA of the CDR3 is TGTGCCAGCAGCGTAGGTTCCTCCTACGAGCAGTACTTC.

The chain is built from TRBV6-2 or TRBV6-3 and TRBJ2-5; D not certain. The CDR3 contains 14 residues. From germline, CDR1 is MNHEY and CDR2 SVGEGT. The V end lost 0 bases, the J end lost 1 base, and 6 bases lay between the germline ends. CDR3 nucleotide sequence: TGTGCCAGCAGTTACTCTCACATCCAAGAGACCCAGTACTTC. It specifies CASSYSHIQETQYF.

J is TRBJ2-1 and V is TRBV2, with unresolved D. The germline V gene has CDR1 SNHLY and CDR2 FYNNEI. CDR3 length: 12 residues. Between the trimmed V and J ends, which lost 2 bases and 10 bases, there was a span of 9 bases. CDR3 nucleotide sequence: TGTGCCAGCAGTGAACAGAACCCAGAGCAGTTCTTC. Its translation: CASSEQNPEQFF.

The sample holds a few counts of this clonotype. This chain uses TRBV28 with TRBJ2-7; a weak D match, TRBD1 (5 bases). This CDR3 is built from 14 residues. Germline lookup yields CDR1 MDHEN and CDR2 SYDVKM. The V and J ends lost 4 bases and 0 bases respectively, with 10 bases between them. The chain's CDR3 is CASSWVDTSYEQYF. CDR3 nucleotide sequence: TGTGCCAGCAGTTGGGTGGACACCTCCTACGAGCAGTACTTC.

This clonotype has only a few counts. The junction does not match germline at one end; this may be a read error. The rearrangement uses TRBV27 and TRBJ2-6; TRBD1 might be the D (5 bases). Germline CDR1 and CDR2: MNHEY and SMNVEV (reference sequence). The CDR3 runs 14 residues. The CDR3 sequence: CASSRRSGANVPTF. The CDR3 DNA is TGTGCCAGCAGTAGGCGCTCTGGGGCCAACGTCCCGACTTTC.

This clonotype has only a few counts. A junction boundary mismatches the germline segment, possibly from a read error. This sequence joins TRBV13 and TRBJ1-3; no reliable D call. The CDR3 length is 13 residues. The germline gives CDR1 PRHDT, CDR2 FYEKMQ (reference sequence). CDR3: CASSPGWGNAIYF. The CDR3 DNA reads TGTGCCAGCAGCCCCGGTTGGGGAAACGCCATATATTTT.

The genes are TRBV27 and TRBJ2-1; no clear D. The CDR3 length is 14 residues. CDR1 MNHEY and CDR2 SMNVEV come from the germline V gene (reference sequence). The ends were cut back, 2 bases at V and 4 bases at J, with 9 bases in the middle. CDR3 residues: CASSLRWEYNEQFF. The CDR3 nucleotides are TGTGCCAGCAGTTTACGATGGGAATACAATGAGCAGTTCTTC.

The chain couples TRBV20-1 to TRBJ1-1, with 7 bases that match TRBD1. This CDR3 contains 12 residues. CDR1 is DFQATT and CDR2 is SNEGSKA in the germline V gene (reference sequence). V was pared by 6 bases and J by 6 bases, with 7 bases of the junction left unmatched. Here the CDR3 DNA reads TGCAGTGCAGACAGGGCCACCGCTGAAGCTTTCTTT. Translated, it gives CSADRATAEAFF.

This chain joins TRBV12-3 or TRBV12-4 and TRBJ2-5, with D unresolved. The J call may be incorrect, as the DNA end agrees better with TRBJ2-1. The CDR3 runs 11 residues. Written as DNA, the CDR3 is TGTGCCAGCATGTTGGCCCATGAGCAGTTCTTC. It translates to CASMLAHEQFF.